Listed below are T cell receptor beta chains from one sample, sequenced in a study of OX40 agonist ivuxolimab in advanced cancers. Generated by immunoSEQ multiplex PCR, the TCRdb table keeps only in-frame clones and is missing some. The sample holds tens of thousands of clones; 75% to 90% are singletons and the top ten take 13% to 15%. Sequencing was performed on CD4+ or CD8+ T cells sorted from blood, taken in a trial of the OX40 agonist ivuxolimab. These receptors came from an adult with an advanced solid tumor such as melanoma, head and neck, liver or kidney cancer. Both conserved end residues are part of each CDR3. Each record gives: CDR3 DNA, CDR3 protein, V gene, clone size, D gene, J gene. D genes are given only for firm matches. Clone size, where shown, is once, few, many, or a class for clones that have expanded.

CDR3 DNA: TGTGCCAGCAGCTGGGCTGACTATAGCAATCAGCCCCAGCATTTT
CDR3 protein: CASSWADYSNQPQHF
V gene: TRBV7-8
clone size: .
D gene: .
J gene: TRBJ1-5

CDR3 DNA: TGTGCCAGCAGTTTATCGGACAGGTCCGAGCAGTACTTC
CDR3 protein: CASSLSDRSEQYF
V gene: TRBV27
clone size: once
D gene: TRBD1
J gene: TRBJ2-7

CDR3 DNA: TGCAGCGTTGAGACCATTGGGGCTTTCTTT
CDR3 protein: CSVETIGAFF
V gene: TRBV29-1
clone size: .
D gene: .
J gene: TRBJ1-1

CDR3 DNA: TGTGCCAGCAGCCATGAGGGACAGGGGAACAACGAGCAGTACTTC
CDR3 protein: CASSHEGQGNNEQYF
V gene: TRBV13
clone size: .
D gene: TRBD1
J gene: TRBJ2-7

CDR3 DNA: TGTGCCTGGAGTTTGACAGCCCACGGGAGTGGGGGCTACACCTTC
CDR3 protein: CAWSLTAHGSGGYTF
V gene: TRBV30
clone size: once
D gene: .
J gene: TRBJ1-2

CDR3 DNA: TGCGCCAGCAGCTCGACCCCTATAATAGGGGAGACCCAGTACTTC
CDR3 protein: CASSSTPIIGETQYF
V gene: TRBV5-1
clone size: .
D gene: .
J gene: TRBJ2-5

CDR3 DNA: TGTGCCAGCAGCCCCGGGGTCCCAGATACGCAGTATTTT
CDR3 protein: CASSPGVPDTQYF
V gene: TRBV28
clone size: .
D gene: .
J gene: TRBJ2-3

CDR3 DNA: TGTGCCACCGAGGACAGCCAGTGGGTAGAGCAGTACTTC
CDR3 protein: CATEDSQWVEQYF
V gene: TRBV25-1
clone size: .
D gene: .
J gene: TRBJ2-7

CDR3 DNA: TGTGCCAGCAGCCCCCCGAGGGGGGAGCTGTTTTTT
CDR3 protein: CASSPPRGELFF
V gene: TRBV6-6
clone size: few
D gene: .
J gene: TRBJ2-2

CDR3 DNA: TGTGCCAGCGCCAGCACAGGGAAAGGGGCGCGCGAGCAGTACTTC
CDR3 protein: CASASTGKGAREQYF
V gene: TRBV27
clone size: .
D gene: .
J gene: TRBJ2-7

CDR3 DNA: TGTGCCAGCGGGACAGGGGATGCTGGAAACACCATATATTTT
CDR3 protein: CASGTGDAGNTIYF
V gene: TRBV9
clone size: .
D gene: TRBD1
J gene: TRBJ1-3

CDR3 DNA: TGTGCCTGGGGGGGCGGGGAGCTGTTTTTT
CDR3 protein: CAWGGGELFF
V gene: TRBV30
clone size: few
D gene: .
J gene: TRBJ2-2

CDR3 DNA: TGTGCCAGCAGCGATACTGAGACCTACGAGCAGTACTTC
CDR3 protein: CASSDTETYEQYF
V gene: TRBV2
clone size: .
D gene: .
J gene: TRBJ2-7

CDR3 DNA: TGTGCCAGCAGTCCAACAGGGGAGCCCTACGAGCAGTACTTC
CDR3 protein: CASSPTGEPYEQYF
V gene: TRBV27
clone size: .
D gene: TRBD1
J gene: TRBJ2-7

CDR3 DNA: TGTGCCAGTAGCGATCTCAGGACAACCATGAACACTGAAGCTTTCTTT
CDR3 protein: CASSDLRTTMNTEAFF
V gene: TRBV19
clone size: .
D gene: .
J gene: TRBJ1-1

CDR3 DNA: TGTGCCAGCAGCTTACCGGGATTCTACAATGAGCAGTTCTTC
CDR3 protein: CASSLPGFYNEQFF
V gene: TRBV7-9
clone size: .
D gene: .
J gene: TRBJ2-1

CDR3 DNA: TGCGCCAGCAGCTATGGGACTAGCGGGAGTATCAATGAGCAGTTCTTC
CDR3 protein: CASSYGTSGSINEQFF
V gene: TRBV4-3
clone size: .
D gene: TRBD2
J gene: TRBJ2-1

CDR3 DNA: TGTGCCAGCAGCTTGGTCCGCGGACAACCTTTCACTGAAGCTTTCTTT
CDR3 protein: CASSLVRGQPFTEAFF
V gene: TRBV5-6
clone size: .
D gene: .
J gene: TRBJ1-1

CDR3 DNA: TGTGCCAGCAGTGACGGTCAGAGACTTTTAAACTATGGCTACACCTTC
CDR3 protein: CASSDGQRLLNYGYTF
V gene: TRBV2
clone size: .
D gene: .
J gene: TRBJ1-2

CDR3 DNA: TGTGCCAGCAGCTTACCCCATTACCACACCTCCTACGAGCAGTACTTC
CDR3 protein: CASSLPHYHTSYEQYF
V gene: TRBV11-3
clone size: .
D gene: .
J gene: TRBJ2-7

CDR3 DNA: TGTGCCAGCAGTGAATTCGACGACAATGAGCAGTTCTTC
CDR3 protein: CASSEFDDNEQFF
V gene: TRBV2
clone size: .
D gene: .
J gene: TRBJ2-1

CDR3 DNA: TGTGCCAGCAGCGAAAGCTCAGGGACAGATACGCAGTATTTT
CDR3 protein: CASSESSGTDTQYF
V gene: TRBV5-4
clone size: .
D gene: .
J gene: TRBJ2-3

CDR3 DNA: TGTGCCAGCAGTTTCGCTTCCTCCTACGAGCAGTACTTC
CDR3 protein: CASSFASSYEQYF
V gene: TRBV27
clone size: .
D gene: .
J gene: TRBJ2-7

CDR3 DNA: TGTGCCAGCAGTTTACAAGACAGTTACAATGAGCAGTTCTTC
CDR3 protein: CASSLQDSYNEQFF
V gene: TRBV27
clone size: .
D gene: .
J gene: TRBJ2-1

CDR3 DNA: TGTGCCAGTAGTATGGGCGGGACTAGCGGGGGTCCGCGGGCCAAAAACATTCAGTACTTC
CDR3 protein: CASSMGGTSGGPRAKNIQYF
V gene: TRBV19
clone size: .
D gene: TRBD2
J gene: TRBJ2-4

CDR3 DNA: TGTGCCAGCAGTGAAGATTTGGGGACCTATGCCTATGGCTACACCTTC
CDR3 protein: CASSEDLGTYAYGYTF
V gene: TRBV6-1
clone size: .
D gene: .
J gene: TRBJ1-2

CDR3 DNA: TGCGCCAGCAGTGGAGATTTGGGGGGTTCTGAGCAGTTCTTC
CDR3 protein: CASSGDLGGSEQFF
V gene: TRBV10-1
clone size: .
D gene: .
J gene: TRBJ2-1

CDR3 DNA: TGTGCCAGCAACTTCATGGGGGAGAACACTGAAGCTTTCTTT
CDR3 protein: CASNFMGENTEAFF
V gene: TRBV2
clone size: .
D gene: .
J gene: TRBJ1-1

CDR3 DNA: TGTGCCAGCAGTTTTAAGGCCCGACGGGGAGAGACCCAGTACTTC
CDR3 protein: CASSFKARRGETQYF
V gene: TRBV7-9
clone size: .
D gene: .
J gene: TRBJ2-5

CDR3 DNA: TGTGCCAGCAGCCTACCCCAGGGTGGCGGGGAGCTGTTTTTT
CDR3 protein: CASSLPQGGGELFF
V gene: TRBV28
clone size: .
D gene: .
J gene: TRBJ2-2

CDR3 DNA: TGTGCCAGCAGCTTGGACGGGAACTATGGCTACACCTTC
CDR3 protein: CASSLDGNYGYTF
V gene: TRBV5-6
clone size: .
D gene: .
J gene: TRBJ1-2

CDR3 DNA: TGCAGCGTCGAACAACTAGCGGGATATGAGCAGTTCTTC
CDR3 protein: CSVEQLAGYEQFF
V gene: TRBV29-1
clone size: .
D gene: TRBD2
J gene: TRBJ2-1

CDR3 DNA: TGTGCCAGCAGTTGGGAAAGGGTCGACTATGGCTACACCTTC
CDR3 protein: CASSWERVDYGYTF
V gene: TRBV2
clone size: .
D gene: .
J gene: TRBJ1-2

CDR3 DNA: TGTGCCAGCAGCTTCGGGACTAGCGGGGCCGGGGAGCAGTACTTC
CDR3 protein: CASSFGTSGAGEQYF
V gene: TRBV9
clone size: .
D gene: TRBD2
J gene: TRBJ2-7

CDR3 DNA: TGTGCCAGCAGCTTTCAGGGGGCTACTCAGCCCCAGCATTTT
CDR3 protein: CASSFQGATQPQHF
V gene: TRBV5-6
clone size: once
D gene: TRBD1
J gene: TRBJ1-5

CDR3 DNA: TGTGCCAGCAGCACAGCTCAGGGGGCGGTCCCTGAAGCTTTCTTT
CDR3 protein: CASSTAQGAVPEAFF
V gene: TRBV2
clone size: .
D gene: TRBD1
J gene: TRBJ1-1

CDR3 DNA: TGTGCCAGCAGTGAAGTCCTGGGAGTCTATGGCTACACCTTC
CDR3 protein: CASSEVLGVYGYTF
V gene: TRBV2
clone size: .
D gene: .
J gene: TRBJ1-2

CDR3 DNA: TGTGCCAGCAGTGAACTCCGGGACAGCCGTGGCTACACCTTC
CDR3 protein: CASSELRDSRGYTF
V gene: TRBV6-1
clone size: .
D gene: TRBD1
J gene: TRBJ1-2